There are many counts of the clone carrying this T cell receptor beta chain. This specimen belongs to a study of T cells in Graves' hyperthyroidism and ophthalmopathy. The CDR3 covers 12 residues. CDR1 is DFQATT and CDR2 is SNEGSKA in the germline V gene (reference sequence). V lost 3 bases, J lost 6 bases, and 8 bases lay in between. Template material for amplifying TCR beta CDR3 regions consisted of RNA transcripts. A set of HTBI primers served as the primers for a first-round RT-PCR of the TCR CDR3. Each CDR3 protein gets one entry after TCRdb re-called the multiplex PCR reads with MiXCR. The sample has approximately 250,000 distinct CDR3 sequences; around 26% are singletons. The study included ophthalmopathy patients with Clinical Activity Score at least 3, NOSPECS grade at least 4 and duration under 3 months.

This TCR was recovered from a woman aged 40 to 50 with Graves' ophthalmopathy. This chain links TRBV20-1 with TRBJ2-2, with D possibly being TRBD1 or TRBD2 (5 bases each). The sequenced material came from blood. The CDR3 bases are TGCAGTGCTAGGGTGGGGGCCGGGGAGCTGTTTTTT. Encoded protein: CSARVGAGELFF.